These 29 T cell receptor beta chains came from one sample sequenced in a study of kidney transplant recipient with SARS-CoV-2 infection. TCRdb re-analysed the reads in MiXCR, keeping a single row per CDR3 protein. Of fewer than 250,000 distinct CDR3 sequences in the sample, roughly 26% were seen once. The sequences come from a blood sample, collected at baseline and between days 110 and 120 from a kidney transplant recipient. These receptors were obtained from a male patient in his thirties who had COVID-19 and was a kidney transplant recipient. A subset of T cells may come from the graft donor.

V and J are TRBV6-4 and TRBJ2-5; 11 nucleotides align to TRBD2. V gave up 3 bases and J gave up 2 bases; unmatched junction bases: 2. CDR3 length: 15 amino acids. The germline gives CDR1 MRHNA, CDR2 SNTAGT. This CDR3 reads CASSELAGAQETQYF. The DNA for the CDR3 is TGTGCCAGCAGTGAACTAGCGGGAGCTCAAGAGACCCAGTACTTC.

This clonotype was seen repeatedly, ten times or more. The CDR3 sequence is CASSIEGYNSPLHF. Here the CDR3 DNA reads TGTGCCAGTAGTATTGAGGGGTATAATTCACCCCTCCACTTT. This rearrangement joins TRBV19 to TRBJ1-6, with a possible D match to TRBD1 (5 bases). Germline V lookup: CDR1 LNHDA, CDR2 SQIVND (reference sequence). The CDR3 loop spans 14 amino acids. Trimming removed 3 bases at V and 4 bases at J, with 7 bases between.

In regard to this clonotype: A much larger clone lies a single base off, so this may be a read error. The chain has TRBV11-2 and TRBJ1-1; D unresolved. The length of the CDR3 is 13 residues. Germline CDR1 and CDR2: SGHAT and FQNNGV. The CDR3 sequence is CAGSLGDTDTAFF. Here the CDR3 DNA reads TGTGCCGGCAGCTTAGGAGACACAGATACAGCTTTCTTT.

This clonotype showed up many times. The chain employs TRBV5-6 and TRBJ1-3, with 7 bases fitting TRBD1. CDR1 SGHDT and CDR2 YYEEEE come from the germline V gene. Trimming at V came to 3 bases and at J to 2 bases, leaving 2 bases not matched to a gene. The length of the CDR3 is 14 residues. The DNA of the CDR3 is TGTGCCAGCAGCTCCGACAGGGCTGGAAACACCATATATTTT. The encoded protein is CASSSDRAGNTIYF.

This clonotype was picked up many times. The chain couples TRBV6-8 to TRBJ1-2, with D unclear. From germline, CDR1 is MNHGY and CDR2 SAAAGT. The CDR3 is 17 residues long. Trimming cost V 5 bases and J 4 bases, with 23 bases left between them. The DNA for the CDR3 is TGTGCCAGCAGTCGCTTTGGACGCTCTAGAAAGACCTATGGCTACACCTTC. It encodes CASSRFGRSRKTYGYTF.

The gene calls are TRBV5-1 and TRBJ1-2; D gene unclear. Germline V CDR1 and CDR2: SGHRS, YFSETQ. CDR3 length: 16 residues. The germline V and J ends were trimmed by 5 bases and 4 bases, with 21 bases remaining between them. The CDR3 loop reads CASRTVSVRKTYGYTF. The CDR3 DNA is TGCGCCAGCAGGACCGTATCGGTTCGAAAGACCTATGGCTACACCTTC. The whole variable domain, filled in from reference TRBV5-1 and TRBJ1-2, reads KAGVTQTPRYLIKTRGQQVTLSCSPISGHRSVSWYQQTPGQGLQFLFEYFSETQRNKGNFPGRFSGRQFSNSRSEMNVSTLELGDSALYLCASRTVSVRKTYGYTFGSGTRLTVV.

This clonotype was seen many times. This chain uses TRBV6-2 or TRBV6-3 with TRBJ2-2; D is perhaps TRBD1 (5 bases). This CDR3 region has 15 residues. Germline CDR1 is MNHEY and CDR2 is SVGEGT. V was clipped by 4 bases and J by 5 bases, with 14 bases between them. CDR3: CASSLSGKRTGELFF. For the CDR3, the DNA is TGTGCCAGCAGTTTATCAGGGAAAAGGACCGGGGAGCTGTTTTTT.

This clonotype was detected only a few times. This chain connects TRBV9 to TRBJ1-6; no clear D gene. CDR3 length: 13 residues. V lost 4 bases to trimming and J lost 9 bases, with 11 bases between them. CDR1 is SGDLS, CDR2 YYNGEE, per germline. CDR3 in amino acids: CASSIQEVSPLHF. CDR3 DNA: TGTGCCAGCAGCATCCAGGAGGTTTCACCCCTCCACTTT.

This clonotype was recorded at least ten times. This rearrangement joins TRBV12-5 to TRBJ1-2; D is perhaps TRBD1 (6 bases). CDR1 is LGHNT and CDR2 is FRNRAP in the germline V gene. Deletions cut 6 bases from V and 0 bases from J, with 11 bases between. The CDR3 consists of 14 residues. The CDR3 DNA follows: TGTGCTAGTGGGTTGACAGGTACTAACTATGGCTACACCTTC. As protein: CASGLTGTNYGYTF.

This clonotype was detected many times. The chain employs TRBV12-5 and TRBJ1-2, with a weak D call TRBD1 (5 bases). Germline CDR1 is LGHNT and CDR2 is FRNRAP. The CDR3 has 17 amino acids. Trimming shortened V by 5 bases and J by 4 bases, and 23 bases separated the two germline ends. Here the CDR3 DNA reads TGTGCTAGTGGTCGTTCATATTTGCAGGGAAAGACCTATGGCTACACCTTC. This sequence encodes CASGRSYLQGKTYGYTF.

Ten or more counts support this clonotype. J is TRBJ1-2 and V is TRBV25-1; D call uncertain. V was clipped by 4 bases and J by 4 bases, with 22 bases between them. This CDR3 spans 17 amino acids. Germline lookup yields CDR1 MGHDK and CDR2 SYGVNS. DNA for the CDR3: TGTGCCAGCAGTGTGAGCATAGAACTGGGAAAGACCTATGGCTACACCTTC. Residues: CASSVSIELGKTYGYTF.

This clonotype was seen repeatedly, ten times or more. This chain joins TRBV6-6 and TRBJ1-1; TRBD1 matches at 9 bases. The germline V gene has CDR1 MNHNY and CDR2 SVGAGI (reference sequence). With 10 bases clipped from V and 4 bases from J, the junction kept 10 bases outside the gene matches. CDR3 length: 14 amino acids. The CDR3: CATLIQGASTEAFF. Here the CDR3 DNA reads TGTGCCACCCTAATACAGGGGGCGAGCACTGAAGCTTTCTTT.

The CDR3, as DNA: TGTGCCACCAGTGCCTACGGTAGTACCAGAAAGACCTATGGCTACACCTTC. Protein sequence: CATSAYGSTRKTYGYTF. The genes are TRBV24-1 and TRBJ1-2, with no clear D. The length of the CDR3 is 17 residues. V was pared by 5 bases and J by 4 bases, with 22 bases between. Germline CDR1 is KGHDR and CDR2 is SFDVKD.

Regarding this clonotype: A single base separates this from a much larger clone, so it may be a read error. The rearrangement joins TRBV8-2 to TRBJ1-2. TRBV8-2 is labeled a pseudogene. The CDR3 has 16 amino acids. The chain's CDR3 is CGSCANDSRKTYGYTF. CDR3 DNA sequence: TGTGGCAGTTGTGCGAATGATAGCCGAAAGACCTATGGCTACACCTTC.

This clonotype was detected many times. The rearrangement joins TRBV12-3 or TRBV12-4 to TRBJ2-7; D possibly corresponds to TRBD1 (6 bases). The CDR3 is made up of 14 amino acids. V gave up 4 bases and J gave up 3 bases, with 13 bases separating them. CDR3 bases: TGTGCCAGCAGTTCCGGGACACGGAACTACGAGCAGTACTTC. Amino acids: CASSSGTRNYEQYF.

There are a few counts of this clonotype. A much larger clonotype is one base distant, so this may be a read error. The V and J genes are TRBV2 and TRBJ2-2; D tentatively fits TRBD1 or TRBD2 (5 bases each). The CDR3 loop spans 14 amino acids. Per germline, CDR1 SNHLY and CDR2 FYNNEI. V lost 7 bases and J 0 bases, leaving 9 bases between the germline ends. In DNA, the CDR3 is TGTGCCAGCACCGGGGCAACGAACACCGGGGAGCTGTTTTTT. Its protein product is CASTGATNTGELFF.

This clonotype was seen repeatedly, ten times or more. The V gene is TRBV29-1, the J gene TRBJ1-2, with 7 bases fitting TRBD1. The germline V gene has CDR1 SQVTM and CDR2 ANQGSEA. The CDR3 runs 13 residues. Trimming at V came to 4 bases and at J to 8 bases, leaving 10 bases not matched to a gene. The CDR3 nucleotides are TGCAGCGTTGGATTTGAGGGGGCAGAAGGCTACACCTTC. It translates to CSVGFEGAEGYTF.

This clonotype was seen repeatedly, ten times or more. The chain uses TRBV20-1 and TRBJ1-2; unclear D gene. Trimming took 5 bases from V and 4 from J, leaving 23 bases between them. The CDR3 has 16 residues. Germline loops: CDR1 DFQATT, CDR2 SNEGSKA (reference sequence). The CDR3 region is CSALYLLFRKTYGYTF. DNA for the CDR3: TGCAGTGCTTTGTATTTGCTGTTTCGAAAGACCTATGGCTACACCTTC.

This clonotype was observed a handful of times. This chain connects TRBV19 to TRBJ2-5; 13 bases agree with TRBD2. The V gene end was trimmed by 8 bases and the J gene end by 4 bases; junction bases not matched to a gene: 4. The CDR3 runs 14 residues. From germline, CDR1 is LNHDA and CDR2 SQIVND (reference sequence). The CDR3 is CASRTSGGRETQYF. CDR3 coding DNA: TGTGCCAGTCGGACTAGCGGGGGCCGAGAGACCCAGTACTTC.

This clonotype has at least ten counts. The chain links TRBV7-6 to TRBJ1-2; D gene unclear. V was cut by 5 bases and J by 4 bases, with 23 bases left in between. There are 17 residues in the CDR3. In germline, CDR1 is SGHVS, CDR2 FNYEAQ. CDR3 sequence reads: CASSNAYESRKTYGYTF. In nucleotides, the CDR3 is TGTGCCAGCAGCAATGCTTATGAATCTCGAAAGACCTATGGCTACACCTTC.

This clonotype was observed a few times. A read error may explain this, as a much larger clone is one base away. This chain joins TRBV4-1 and TRBJ1-1; unclear D gene. V dropped 11 bases and J dropped 1 base, with 14 bases sitting between them. Germline CDR1 is MGHRA and CDR2 is YSYEKL. CDR3 length: 13 amino acids. The CDR3 DNA sequence: TGCGCCGGCGCCCGCTCGTGGAACACTGAAGCTTTCTTT. This sequence encodes CAGARSWNTEAFF.

On this clonotype: This could be a read error, since a much larger clone is one nucleotide away. This rearrangement joins TRBV4-3 to TRBJ1-4; 10 nucleotides match TRBD1. This CDR3 has 17 residues. With 4 bases clipped from V and 5 bases from J, the junction kept 10 bases outside the gene matches. The V gene's germline CDR1 is LGHNA and CDR2 YSLEER. CDR3 in DNA: TGCGCCAGCAGCCGGGGGACAGGGGCGCTTTCCAATGAAAAACTGTTTTTT. Protein sequence: CASSRGTGALSNEKLFF.

The chain combines TRBV5-1 with TRBJ1-2; D not resolved. This CDR3 spans 16 amino acids. V was shortened by 7 bases and J by 4 bases, with 23 bases between the two germline ends. In germline, CDR1 is SGHRS, CDR2 YFSETQ. Written as DNA, the CDR3 is TGCGCCAGCCAGGATTTATCGGTTCGAAAGACCTATGGCTACACCTTC. This sequence encodes CASQDLSVRKTYGYTF.

Many counts were recorded for this clonotype. This chain connects TRBV9 to TRBJ2-7; D is perhaps TRBD2 (6 bases). The germline V gene has CDR1 SGDLS and CDR2 YYNGEE. Trimming took off 0 bases at V and 0 bases at J, with 10 bases between the two ends. The CDR3 runs to 15 residues. This CDR3 reads CASSVGGSGSYEQYF. The CDR3 coding sequence is TGTGCCAGCAGCGTAGGGGGTAGCGGCTCCTACGAGCAGTACTTC.

The table lists this clonotype with many counts. This chain links TRBV7-2 with TRBJ1-2; D is unresolved. The V end was cut by 5 bases, the J end by 4 bases, with 23 bases between. This CDR3 is built from 17 residues. Germline V gene lookup returns CDR1 SGHTA and CDR2 FQGNSA. CDR3 amino acids: CASSGFSRDGKTYGYTF. For the CDR3, the DNA is TGTGCCAGCAGCGGTTTTAGCAGAGACGGAAAGACCTATGGCTACACCTTC. Supplemented by reference TRBV7-2 and TRBJ1-2, the full variable domain reads GAGVSQSPSNKVTEKGKDVELRCDPISGHTALYWYRQSLGQGLEFLIYFQGNSAPDKSGLPSDRFSAERTGGSVSTLTIQRTQQEDSAVYLCASSGFSRDGKTYGYTFGSGTRLTVV.

This clonotype turned up a few times. A much larger clone is a single base away; this may be a read error. The chain employs TRBV28 and TRBJ1-5; perhaps TRBD1 as D (5 bases). This CDR3 has 15 amino acids. Germline V gene sequence: CDR1 MDHEN, CDR2 SYDVKM. Trimming took off 8 bases at V and 2 bases at J, with 16 bases between the two ends. CDR3 in DNA: TGTGCCAGCGTTCGGGGGGGAGAGGGCAATCAGCCCCAGCATTTT. It encodes CASVRGGEGNQPQHF.

This clonotype was seen many times. This sequence joins TRBV5-8 and TRBJ1-2, with D hard to call. V lost 6 bases and J lost 4, with 22 bases in between. CDR3 length: 16 residues. Per the germline V gene, CDR1 is SGHTS and CDR2 is YDEGEE. CDR3 in amino acids: CASISGHPRKTYGYTF. As DNA, the CDR3 is TGTGCCAGCATATCCGGTCATCCACGAAAGACCTATGGCTACACCTTC.

This clonotype has a count of ten or more. This rearrangement joins TRBV4-3 to TRBJ1-2; a weak D match, TRBD1 (5 bases). Germline CDR1 is LGHNA and CDR2 is YSLEER. V was cut by 4 bases and J by 4 bases, with 22 bases left in between. The CDR3 has 17 residues. The CDR3: CASSLFTGRRKTYGYTF. CDR3 coding DNA: TGCGCCAGCAGCCTATTCACAGGACGTCGAAAGACCTATGGCTACACCTTC.

This clonotype was seen at least ten times. The chain joins TRBV5-3 to TRBJ1-2; D ambiguous. TRBV5-3 is an open reading frame, and its role is uncertain. Deletions cut 6 bases from V and 4 bases from J, with 22 bases between. The CDR3 spans 16 residues. CDR3 protein: CARIGQVVRKTYGYTF. The CDR3 DNA reads as TGTGCCAGAATCGGTCAAGTGGTGAGAAAGACCTATGGCTACACCTTC.